A selection of T cell receptor beta chains follows, all from one sample in a study of monozygotic twins with inflammatory bowel disease. No DNA is given; TCRdb re-called the 5' RACE reads and lists each CDR3 protein once. This table lists roughly 320,000 distinct CDR3 sequences. The sample comprised blood. The receptors were gathered from a human donor with ulcerative colitis or Crohn's disease, or a healthy co-twin of an affected twin (not recorded which). Both conserved end residues are part of each CDR3.

j_call	v_call	cdr3_aa
TRBJ2-3	TRBV10-3	CAILTSTDTQYF
TRBJ2-7	TRBV24-1	CATSDTTGGLAAYEQYF
TRBJ1-4	TRBV3-1	CASQTGTGINEKLFF
TRBJ1-6	TRBV7-2	CASSTRDREVDSPLHF
TRBJ1-6	TRBV20-1	CSASMGTGQSPHHF
TRBJ1-1	TRBV5-1	CASSLVGGSEAFF
TRBJ2-2	TRBV2	CASRGDSRNAGELFF
TRBJ1-5	TRBV12-3/TRBV12-4	CASSSGGNNNQPQHF
TRBJ2-3	TRBV5-1	CASSSGQGIVDTQYF
TRBJ1-5	TRBV20-1	CSAKSIVNQPQHF
TRBJ2-7	TRBV10-1	CASSAGTGGPYEQYF
TRBJ1-3	TRBV6-4	CASSPSLGSWEYGGTGNTIYF
TRBJ2-3	TRBV27	CAAGLNTDTQYF
TRBJ1-4	TRBV7-2	CASSPGRAGKAKLFF
TRBJ1-1	TRBV20-1	CSAPTYIDTEAFF
TRBJ1-6	TRBV20-1	CSARDPKSSYNSPLHF
TRBJ2-2	TRBV6-1	CASRPQGGVNTGELFF
TRBJ1-2	TRBV15	CATSRLGWTGAYGYTF
TRBJ1-6	TRBV6-5	CASSYSMVGTSYNSPLHF
TRBJ2-1	TRBV28	CASSPELDRFSFF
TRBJ2-3	TRBV7-2	CASSLVPYTQYF
TRBJ1-1	TRBV29-1	CSVATSLYFTEAFF
TRBJ2-7	TRBV7-3	CASSLMKGLGYEQYF
TRBJ2-7	TRBV10-3	CAISEGDPTSYEQYF
TRBJ2-7	TRBV11-2	CASSLAPGEGYEQYF
TRBJ2-1	TRBV7-2	CASSPNRDKQFF
TRBJ1-2	TRBV7-9	CASSLSMALYGYTF
TRBJ2-7	TRBV24-1	CATSDLGDPGLAGGVFYEQYF
TRBJ2-5	TRBV20-1	CSAMIASDYQETQYF
TRBJ2-3	TRBV25-1	CASSENTDTQYF
TRBJ2-3	TRBV18	CASSPGTETDTQYF
TRBJ2-3	TRBV29-1	CSVAWRDSPTDTQYF
TRBJ2-5	TRBV6-2/TRBV6-3	CASSVKETQYF
TRBJ2-1	TRBV7-2	CASSFRDSNYNEQFF
TRBJ1-5	TRBV10-3	CAISETPPSNQPQHF
TRBJ2-1	TRBV6-2/TRBV6-3	CASSSSLPTSGSLSYNEQFF
TRBJ1-1	TRBV12-3/TRBV12-4	CASRDRGETEAFF
TRBJ1-5	TRBV6-2/TRBV6-3	CASEVSVGDQPQHF
TRBJ2-3	TRBV11-2	CASSPRASSGGASDTQYF
TRBJ1-4	TRBV4-3	CASSQDGVGRVGEKLFF
TRBJ1-5	TRBV2	CASNIQGVLNQPQHF
TRBJ2-1	TRBV29-1	CSVVQGWDNEQFF
TRBJ2-1	TRBV6-5	CASSSLRYYNEQFF